This entry lists 24 T cell receptor beta chains sequenced from one sample in a study of tumor and adjacent non-tumor tissue in lung cancer. Three rounds of nested PCR, following a modified ARM-PCR protocol, produced the TCRbeta library. TCRdb re-derived calls from the multiplex PCR reads in MiXCR, one entry per CDR3 protein. The sample yields some 93,000 distinct CDR3 sequences, 67% seen once. No cell sorting was done before RNA was extracted from the tissue. Specimen: lung tumor tissue. The receptors come from a man in his 60s with non-small cell lung cancer.

This clonotype was seen ten or more times. V and J are TRBV6-5 and TRBJ2-1, with TRBD2 matching over 13 bases. CDR1 MNHEY and CDR2 SVGAGI come from the germline V gene. The CDR3 runs to 16 residues. The J segment lost 7 bases and the V segment lost 5 bases, leaving 8 bases of the junction unmatched. CDR3 bases: TGTGCCAGCAGTACTCTAGGGACTAGCGGGACAAATGAGCAGTTCTTC. Protein product: CASSTLGTSGTNEQFF.

This clonotype showed up just once. The V call is TRBV6-1, the J call TRBJ2-1; TRBD1 matches at 10 bases. This CDR3 region has 15 residues. Germline CDR1 and CDR2: MNHNS and SASEGT. V lost 11 bases to trimming and J lost 10 bases; unmatched junction nucleotides: 17. In DNA, the CDR3 is TGTGCCTGCAAGTCCGGGACAGGGGCTTACGGAGAGCAGTTCTTC. Its protein product is CACKSGTGAYGEQFF.

On this clonotype itself: A read error may explain this, as a much larger clone is one base away. This chain links TRBV5-1 with TRBJ2-7; 11 nucleotides line up with TRBD2. V shed 0 bases and J 2 bases; nucleotides not matched to a gene: 7. Germline V gene sequence: CDR1 SGHRS, CDR2 YFSETQ. The CDR3 spans 17 residues. CDR3 sequence reads: CASSLGFSSGRTYEQYF. The CDR3 bases are TGCGCCAGCAGCTTGGGGTTCTCTAGCGGGAGGACCTACGAGCAGTACTTC. Combining the CDR3 with reference TRBV5-1 and TRBJ2-7 gives the whole variable domain KAGVTQTPRYLIKTRGQQVTLSCSPISGHRSVSWYQQTPGQGLQFLFEYFSETQRNKGNFPGRFSGRQFSNSRSEMNVSTLELGDSALYLCASSLGFSSGRTYEQYFGPGTRLTVT.

This sequence joins TRBV11-3 and TRBJ1-2; weak D call: TRBD1 (5 bases). V was pared by 5 bases and J by 4 bases, with 8 bases between. The CDR3 runs to 12 residues. Germline assignment: CDR1 SGHNT and CDR2 YENEEA. CDR3 DNA: TGTGCCAGCAGCCGGGACGGCTATGGCTACACCTTC. Encoded protein: CASSRDGYGYTF.

To note about this clonotype: With a much larger clone just one base away, this may be a read error. V gene TRBV19 combines with J gene TRBJ2-2, with D possibly TRBD2 on 5 matching bases. Per germline, CDR1 LNHDA and CDR2 SQIVND (reference sequence). The length of the CDR3 is 14 residues. The CDR3 DNA sequence: TGTGCCAGTAGTATAGAACCGAACACCGGGGAGCTGTCTTTT. This encodes CASSIEPNTGELSF.

For this clonotype: A much larger clone differs by one base, so this may be a read error. The CDR3 is CAWSVQVSYEQYF. As DNA, the CDR3 is TGTGCCTGGAGTGTACAGGTTTCCTACGAGCAGTACTTC. The V call is TRBV30, the J call TRBJ2-7; D is possibly TRBD1 (5 bases). V lost 0 bases, J lost 1 base, and 7 bases lay in between. Looked up from germline, CDR1 is GTSNPN and CDR2 is SVGIG (reference sequence). This CDR3 contains 13 residues.

This clonotype appeared a single time. The junction and the germline gene differ at one end; a read error may be behind it. This chain joins TRBV6-6 and TRBJ2-3, with D unresolved. The CDR3 is made up of 15 amino acids. CDR1 and CDR2 (germline): MNHNY, SVGAGI (reference sequence). This chain's CDR3 is CVSSAPIVNIDTQYF. The CDR3 DNA reads TGTGTCAGCAGCGCCCCTATCGTAAACATAGATACGCAGTATTTT.

This clonotype has a single count. At one end the junction does not follow the germline gene, possibly because of a read error. The gene calls are TRBV6-5 and TRBJ2-2; maybe TRBD2 (6 bases). CDR3 size: 16 residues. CDR1 and CDR2 from the germline V gene are MNHEY and SVGAGI. The CDR3 bases are TGTGTCAGCAGACATAAGGGAGGCGGGAATACCGGGGAGCTGTTTTTT. As protein: CVSRHKGGGNTGELFF.

Details on this clonotype: Because it lacks the conserved phenylalanine or tryptophan at the end, this CDR3 is likely a read error. This chain joins TRBV5-4 and TRBJ1-5, with 7 bases lining up with TRBD1. This CDR3 is 13 amino acids long. Germline values: CDR1 SGHNT, CDR2 YYREEE (reference sequence). V dropped 4 bases and J dropped 7; count of bases not matched to a gene: 5. CDR3 sequence reads: CASSPDRRQPQHS. In DNA form, the CDR3 reads TGTGCCAGCAGCCCGGACAGGCGACAGCCCCAGCATTCT.

Remarks on this clonotype: A clone one base away is much larger, so this may be a read error. The chain employs TRBV20-1 and TRBJ2-3, with 7 bases fitting TRBD2. After removal of 3 bases from V and 11 bases from J, the junction contained 17 bases not matched to a gene. Germline CDR1 is DFQATT and CDR2 is SNEGSKA (reference sequence). The CDR3 consists of 15 residues. CDR3 loop: CSASSARGGSHGQYF. CDR3 nucleotides: TGCAGTGCTAGCTCCGCTAGGGGAGGGTCTCACGGGCAGTATTTT.

The rearrangement joins TRBV11-1 to TRBJ2-1; 10 bases match TRBD1. CDR1 is SGHAT and CDR2 is FQDESV in the germline V gene (reference sequence). The CDR3 is 16 residues long. The trim removed 5 bases at V and 8 bases at J, leaving 12 bases unmatched. The CDR3 region is CASSPRPGQGPHEQFF. The CDR3 region has the DNA TGTGCCAGCAGCCCCCGGCCGGGACAGGGGCCACATGAGCAGTTCTTC.

The rearrangement uses TRBV28 and TRBJ2-2; D might be TRBD1 or TRBD2, each matching 5 bases. Germline V gene data show CDR1 as MDHEN and CDR2 as SYDVKM. The CDR3 has 14 amino acids. The CDR3 DNA reads as TGTGTCAACATAGGGACGCTCAACACCGGGGAGCTGTTTTTT. It yields the protein CVNIGTLNTGELFF.

This clonotype has a count of ten or more. This chain joins TRBV29-1 and TRBJ1-1, with TRBD1 matching 9 bases. CDR1 and CDR2 from the germline V gene are SQVTM and ANQGSEA. V gave up 6 bases and J gave up 0 bases; unmatched junction bases: 8. CDR3 length: 15 residues. The CDR3 DNA sequence: TGCAGCGTACCGGGACAGGGAACTATGAACACTGAAGCTTTCTTT. It translates to CSVPGQGTMNTEAFF.

As concerns this clonotype: One end of the junction fails to match germline, which may point to a read error. The chain combines TRBV6-1 with TRBJ2-5, with a tentative D call TRBD2 (6 bases). The germline V gene has CDR1 MNHNS and CDR2 SASEGT. This CDR3 has 14 residues. CDR3 sequence reads: CASSGGRSQATHYF. The CDR3 nucleotides read TGTGCCAGCAGTGGGGGGAGGAGCCAAGCGACCCATTACTTC.

The chain has TRBV5-1 and TRBJ1-2; no definite D call. Trimming cost V 7 bases and J 2 bases, with 9 bases left between them. Germline values: CDR1 SGHRS, CDR2 YFSETQ. This CDR3 is 12 amino acids long. In DNA, the CDR3 is TGCGCCAGCGGTCTTTCCAACTATGGCTACACCTTC. Its translation: CASGLSNYGYTF.

This clonotype was seen ten or more times. The chain couples TRBV5-6 to TRBJ1-1; possible D gene TRBD1, 5 bases. Trimming shortened V by 7 bases and J by 0 bases, and 10 bases separated the two germline ends. Germline V gene data show CDR1 as SGHDT and CDR2 as YYEEEE. The CDR3 covers 13 residues. The CDR3 loop reads CASSWGVNTEAFF. CDR3 in DNA: TGTGCCAGCTCCTGGGGCGTGAACACTGAAGCTTTCTTT.

This clonotype was detected many times. V is TRBV12-3 or TRBV12-4 and J is TRBJ2-1; possible D gene TRBD1, 6 bases. The ends were cut back, 5 bases at V and 3 bases at J, with 11 bases in the middle. This CDR3 has 14 amino acids. The CDR3 bases are TGTGCCAGCAGTGGACAGCGTCGCTACAATGAGCAGTTCTTC. Amino acids: CASSGQRRYNEQFF.

V usage is TRBV29-1 and J usage is TRBJ2-7; the D gene is possibly TRBD1 (5 bases). The CDR3 is 11 residues long. Trimming left V 4 bases short and J 8 bases short, with 12 bases between. Per germline, CDR1 SQVTM and CDR2 ANQGSEA. In DNA, the CDR3 is TGCAGCGTTGGAGATCTGGACAAGCAGTACTTC. The encoded protein is CSVGDLDKQYF.

This clonotype was recorded many times. This rearrangement joins TRBV24-1 to TRBJ2-1; the D is unclear. The length of the CDR3 is 15 residues. The germline gives CDR1 KGHDR, CDR2 SFDVKD. Trimming cost V 1 base and J 6 bases, with 12 bases left between them. The CDR3 spells CATSDFRDSSNEQFF. Written as DNA, the CDR3 is TGTGCCACCAGTGATTTTCGAGATTCGTCCAATGAGCAGTTCTTC.

A remark on this clonotype: With a much larger clone just one base away, this may be a read error. The chain carries TRBV6-2 or TRBV6-3 and TRBJ1-2, with TRBD1 matching 8 bases. This CDR3 spans 14 amino acids. CDR1 is MNHEY, CDR2 SVGEGT, per germline. The V segment lost 6 bases and the J segment 1 base; nucleotides outside the gene matches: 4. CDR3 sequence: CASRQQGDNYGYTF. The CDR3 coding sequence is TGTGCCAGCAGGCAACAGGGGGATAACTATGGCTACACCTTC.

As concerns this clonotype: Because it lacks the conserved phenylalanine or tryptophan at the end, this CDR3 is likely a read error. This chain joins TRBV29-1 and TRBJ2-2, with 7 bases fitting TRBD1. V shed 3 bases and J 9 bases; nucleotides not matched to a gene: 13. There are 15 residues in the CDR3. In germline, CDR1 is SQVTM, CDR2 ANQGSEA. This CDR3 is CSVDIGQELARELFY. The CDR3 nucleotides are TGCAGCGTTGATATCGGACAGGAGTTGGCCAGGGAGCTGTTTTAT.

This chain links TRBV20-1 with TRBJ2-2; D remains ambiguous. There are 17 residues in the CDR3. Per the germline V gene, CDR1 is DFQATT and CDR2 is SNEGSKA (reference sequence). V lost 3 bases and J lost 1, with 18 bases in between. The CDR3 coding sequence is TGCAGTGCTAGGGTCAGGCAGACCGAGCAGAACACCGGGGAGCTGTTTTTT. This translates into CSARVRQTEQNTGELFF.

Concerning this clonotype: A much larger clone lies a single base off, so this may be a read error. The chain uses TRBV28 and TRBJ2-2; unclear D gene. CDR3 length: 16 amino acids. Trimming took 3 bases from V and 4 from J, leaving 15 bases between them. Germline V CDR1 and CDR2: MDHEN, SYDVKM. CDR3 bases: TGTGCCAGCAGTTTGCAGGCACCGGCGGTCACCGGGGAGCTGTTTTTT. The encoded protein is CASSLQAPAVTGELFF.

By share of the sample, this clonotype is medium-sized. The genes are TRBV11-2 and TRBJ2-1, with 13 bases aligning to TRBD2. CDR1 is SGHAT and CDR2 is FQNNGV in the germline V gene. The CDR3 consists of 18 residues. Germline trimming cut 1 base from V and 2 bases from J; bases unmatched to any gene: 5. The CDR3 loop is CASSLGTSGRSAYNEQFF. CDR3 nucleotide sequence: TGTGCCAGCAGCTTAGGGACTAGCGGGAGATCCGCCTACAATGAGCAGTTCTTC.